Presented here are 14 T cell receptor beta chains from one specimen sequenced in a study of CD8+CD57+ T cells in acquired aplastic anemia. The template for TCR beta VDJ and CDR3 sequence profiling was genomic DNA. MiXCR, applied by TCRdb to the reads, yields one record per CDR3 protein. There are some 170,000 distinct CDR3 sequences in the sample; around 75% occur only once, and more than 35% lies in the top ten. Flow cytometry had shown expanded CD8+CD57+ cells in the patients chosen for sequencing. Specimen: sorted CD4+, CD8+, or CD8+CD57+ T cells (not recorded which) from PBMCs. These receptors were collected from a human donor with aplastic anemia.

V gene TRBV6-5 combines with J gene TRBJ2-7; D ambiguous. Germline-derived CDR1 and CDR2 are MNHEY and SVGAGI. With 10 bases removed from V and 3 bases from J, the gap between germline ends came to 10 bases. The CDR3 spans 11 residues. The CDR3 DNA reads TGTGCCACCAGACATGTCTACGAGCAGTACTTC. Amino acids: CATRHVYEQYF.

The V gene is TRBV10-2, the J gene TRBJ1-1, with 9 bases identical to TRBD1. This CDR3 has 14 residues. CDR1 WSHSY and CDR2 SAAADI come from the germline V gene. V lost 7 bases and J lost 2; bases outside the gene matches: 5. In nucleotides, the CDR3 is TGCGCCAGCACCCCGGACAGGGGAAACACTGAAGCTTTCTTT. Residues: CASTPDRGNTEAFF.

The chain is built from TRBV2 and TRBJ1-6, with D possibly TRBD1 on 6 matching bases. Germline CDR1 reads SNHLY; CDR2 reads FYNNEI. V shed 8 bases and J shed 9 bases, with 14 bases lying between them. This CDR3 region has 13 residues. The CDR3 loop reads CASHRQVSSPLHF. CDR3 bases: TGTGCCAGCCATAGACAGGTTAGTTCACCCCTCCACTTT. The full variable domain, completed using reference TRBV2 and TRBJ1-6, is EPEVTQTPSHQVTQMGQEVILRCVPISNHLYFYWYRQILGQKVEFLVSFYNNEISEKSEIFDDQFSVERPDGSNFTLKIRSTKLEDSAMYFCASHRQVSSPLHFGNGTRLTVT.

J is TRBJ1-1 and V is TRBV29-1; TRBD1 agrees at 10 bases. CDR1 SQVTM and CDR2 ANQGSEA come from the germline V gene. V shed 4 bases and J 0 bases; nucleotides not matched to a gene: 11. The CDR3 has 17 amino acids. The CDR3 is CSVGSPPGQGMNTEAFF. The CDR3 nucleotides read TGCAGCGTTGGGAGCCCACCGGGACAGGGGATGAACACTGAAGCTTTCTTT.

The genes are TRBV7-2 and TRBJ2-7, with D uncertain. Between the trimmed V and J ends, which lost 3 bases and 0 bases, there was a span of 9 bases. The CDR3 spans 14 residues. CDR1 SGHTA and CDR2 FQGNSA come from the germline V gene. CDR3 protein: CASSFGRNSYEQYF. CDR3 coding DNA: TGTGCCAGCAGCTTCGGACGCAACTCCTACGAGCAGTACTTC.

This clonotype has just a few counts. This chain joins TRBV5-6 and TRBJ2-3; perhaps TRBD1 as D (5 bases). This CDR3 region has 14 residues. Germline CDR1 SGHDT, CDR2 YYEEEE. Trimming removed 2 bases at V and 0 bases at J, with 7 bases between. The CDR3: CASSFSGSTDTQYF. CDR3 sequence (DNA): TGTGCCAGCAGCTTTTCAGGGAGCACAGATACGCAGTATTTT.

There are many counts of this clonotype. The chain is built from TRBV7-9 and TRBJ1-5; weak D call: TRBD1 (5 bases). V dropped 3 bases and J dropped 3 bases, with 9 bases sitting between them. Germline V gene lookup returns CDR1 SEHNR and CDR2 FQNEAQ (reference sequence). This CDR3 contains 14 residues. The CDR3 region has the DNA TGTGCCAGCAGCTTGGGAGGGGCCAATCAGCCCCAGCATTTT. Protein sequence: CASSLGGANQPQHF.

This chain's CDR3 is CASSPVASDYGYTF. The CDR3 bases are TGTGCCAGCAGTCCCGTGGCATCTGACTATGGCTACACCTTC. The chain has TRBV2 and TRBJ1-2; D call uncertain. The V and J ends lost 5 bases and 3 bases respectively, with 13 bases between them. Germline V CDR1 and CDR2: SNHLY, FYNNEI. The CDR3 is 14 amino acids.

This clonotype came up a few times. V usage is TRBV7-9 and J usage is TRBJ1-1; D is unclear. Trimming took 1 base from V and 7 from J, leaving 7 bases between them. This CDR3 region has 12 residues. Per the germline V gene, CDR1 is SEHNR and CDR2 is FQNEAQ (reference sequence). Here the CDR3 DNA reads TGTGCCAGCAGCTTAGGCGGGGTTGAAGCTTTCTTT. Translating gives CASSLGGVEAFF.

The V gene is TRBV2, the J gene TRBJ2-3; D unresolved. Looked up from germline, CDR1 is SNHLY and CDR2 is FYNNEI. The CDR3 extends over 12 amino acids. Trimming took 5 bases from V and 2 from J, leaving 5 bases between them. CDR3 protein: CASSLTTDTQYF. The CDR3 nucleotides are TGTGCCAGCAGTCTCACCACAGATACGCAGTATTTT.

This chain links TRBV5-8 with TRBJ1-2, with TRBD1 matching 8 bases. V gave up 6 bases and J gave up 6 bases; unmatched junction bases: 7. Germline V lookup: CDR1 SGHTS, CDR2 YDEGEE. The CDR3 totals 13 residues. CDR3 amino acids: CASTSYRGDGYTF. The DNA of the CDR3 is TGTGCCAGCACCTCCTACAGGGGGGATGGCTACACCTTC.

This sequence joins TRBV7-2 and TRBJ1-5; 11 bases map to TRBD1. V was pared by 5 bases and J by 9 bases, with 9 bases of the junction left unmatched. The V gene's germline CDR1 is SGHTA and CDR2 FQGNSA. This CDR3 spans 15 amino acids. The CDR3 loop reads CASSPKGQGDRPQHF. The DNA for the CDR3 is TGTGCCAGCAGCCCAAAGGGACAGGGGGATCGGCCCCAGCATTTT.

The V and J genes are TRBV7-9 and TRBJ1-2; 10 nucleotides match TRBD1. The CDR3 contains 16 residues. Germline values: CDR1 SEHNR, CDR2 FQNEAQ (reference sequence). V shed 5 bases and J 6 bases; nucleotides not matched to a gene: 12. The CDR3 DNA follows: TGTGCCAGCAGCACCACCGACGACAGGGGGCATGATGGCTACACCTTC. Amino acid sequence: CASSTTDDRGHDGYTF. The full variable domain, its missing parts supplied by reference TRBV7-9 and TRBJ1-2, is DTGVSQNPRHKITKRGQNVTFRCDPISEHNRLYWYRQTLGQGPEFLTYFQNEAQLEKSRLLSDRFSAERPKGSFSTLEIQRTEQGDSAMYLCASSTTDDRGHDGYTFGSGTRLTVV.

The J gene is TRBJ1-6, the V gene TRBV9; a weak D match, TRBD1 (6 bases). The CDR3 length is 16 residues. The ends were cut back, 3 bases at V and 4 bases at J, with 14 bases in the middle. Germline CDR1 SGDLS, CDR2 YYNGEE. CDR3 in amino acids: CASSEGGRGYNSPLHF. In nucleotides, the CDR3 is TGTGCCAGCAGCGAAGGGGGTCGGGGGTATAATTCACCCCTCCACTTT.